Each of the 17 T cell receptor beta chains below was sequenced from the same sample in a study of control samples from healthy donors and cancer patients. Using immunoSEQ multiplex PCR, the repertoire was profiled, and TCRdb retains in-frame clones only, with some absent. The data hold 150,000 to 180,000 clones, with roughly 93% observed a single time. Material: blood. These receptors were obtained from a man aged 45-65 years in good health.

The count of this clone is one. The V and J genes are TRBV5-1 and TRBJ2-1, with D tentatively TRBD1 or TRBD2 (7 bases each). The CDR3 spans 15 residues. V shed 4 bases and J shed 4 bases, with 15 bases lying between them. Germline V gene sequence: CDR1 SGHRS, CDR2 YFSETQ. The CDR3 loop reads CASSLPQGGYNEQFF. The CDR3 nucleotides are TGCGCCAGCAGCCTCCCCCAGGGGGGGTACAATGAGCAGTTCTTC. The full variable domain, with the rest looked up from reference TRBV5-1 and TRBJ2-1, is KAGVTQTPRYLIKTRGQQVTLSCSPISGHRSVSWYQQTPGQGLQFLFEYFSETQRNKGNFPGRFSGRQFSNSRSEMNVSTLELGDSALYLCASSLPQGGYNEQFFGPGTRLTVL.

V usage is TRBV20-1 and J usage is TRBJ1-1; 7 bases line up with TRBD1. The CDR3 contains 11 residues. Germline values: CDR1 DFQATT, CDR2 SNEGSKA (reference sequence). CDR3 nucleotide sequence: TGCAGCGGAGGACAGGCGGGTGAAGCTTTCTTT. It translates to CSGGQAGEAFF.

The rearrangement links TRBV27 to TRBJ1-1, with D maybe TRBD1 (6 bases). Germline V lookup: CDR1 MNHEY, CDR2 SMNVEV (reference sequence). The CDR3 length is 15 residues. V lost 3 bases, J lost 11 bases, and 22 bases lay in between. CDR3 nucleotide sequence: TGTGCCAGCAGTTTCAGGGACATCACGGTCGGTGCGGCTTTCTTT. Protein product: CASSFRDITVGAAFF.

The CDR3 DNA sequence: TGCGCCAGCAGCCAAGGTCTTTCGAGTCCTAGCGGGAGTTACGAGCAGTACTTC. Its translation: CASSQGLSSPSGSYEQYF. The rearrangement links TRBV4-1 to TRBJ2-7; 10 nucleotides match TRBD2. With 1 base clipped from V and 4 bases from J, the junction kept 13 bases outside the gene matches. Germline CDR1 reads MGHRA; CDR2 reads YSYEKL. The CDR3 is 18 amino acids.

The genes are TRBV2 and TRBJ2-6, with D possibly TRBD2 on 5 matching bases. The CDR3 extends over 14 amino acids. Germline V gives CDR1 SNHLY, CDR2 FYNNEI. Trimming pared 6 bases from V and 0 bases from J, leaving 6 bases between. CDR3 nucleotides: TGTGCCAGCAGCCGGGACTCTGGGGCCAACGTCCTGACTTTC. This sequence encodes CASSRDSGANVLTF.

The chain carries TRBV28 and TRBJ2-7; a possible D gene is TRBD2 (5 bases). The CDR3 covers 12 residues. Trimming took off 6 bases at V and 5 bases at J, with 11 bases between the two ends. Germline assignment: CDR1 MDHEN and CDR2 SYDVKM. CDR3 DNA sequence: TGTGCCAGCAGCCACCCGGGGAACGAGCAGTACTTC. Translation: CASSHPGNEQYF.

This chain joins TRBV5-1 and TRBJ2-7, with 9 bases that match TRBD1. This CDR3 is 14 amino acids long. In germline, CDR1 is SGHRS, CDR2 YFSETQ. Germline trimming cut 4 bases from V and 2 bases from J; bases unmatched to any gene: 4. CDR3 protein: CASSGGQGTYEQYF. DNA for the CDR3: TGCGCCAGCAGCGGAGGACAGGGGACCTACGAGCAGTACTTC. The full variable domain, with the rest looked up from reference TRBV5-1 and TRBJ2-7, is KAGVTQTPRYLIKTRGQQVTLSCSPISGHRSVSWYQQTPGQGLQFLFEYFSETQRNKGNFPGRFSGRQFSNSRSEMNVSTLELGDSALYLCASSGGQGTYEQYFGPGTRLTVT.

The chain combines TRBV28 with TRBJ1-2, with 12 positions matching TRBD1. CDR3 length equals 16 residues. The germline V gene has CDR1 MDHEN and CDR2 SYDVKM. J lost 7 bases, V lost 6 bases, and 12 bases had no gene match. CDR3 coding DNA: TGTGCCAGCAGATCCCCACGTAGGGACAGGGGGCTTGGCTACACCTTC. Amino acid sequence: CASRSPRRDRGLGYTF.

The sample holds a few counts of this clone. This chain connects TRBV28 to TRBJ1-2, with D possibly TRBD1 on 5 matching bases. This CDR3 spans 14 amino acids. Trimming shortened V by 8 bases and J by 3 bases, and 16 bases separated the two germline ends. Germline V gives CDR1 MDHEN, CDR2 SYDVKM. The CDR3 region has the DNA TGTGCCAGCCAAGGGACGGGGGGGTACTATGGCTACACCTTC. This codes for CASQGTGGYYGYTF.

V is TRBV9 and J is TRBJ2-7, with no clear D. Germline V gene data show CDR1 as SGDLS and CDR2 as YYNGEE. V was shortened by 0 bases and J by 0 bases, with 10 bases between the two germline ends. This CDR3 has 15 amino acids. Here the CDR3 reads CASSVDPGSSYEQYF. The CDR3 region has the DNA TGTGCCAGCAGCGTAGACCCAGGCAGCTCCTACGAGCAGTACTTC.

The chain uses TRBV12-3 or TRBV12-4 and TRBJ2-1; D is unresolved. This CDR3 spans 11 amino acids. V lost 6 bases and J lost 7, with 7 bases in between. CDR3 loop: CASRLRNEQFF. In DNA, the CDR3 is TGTGCCAGCAGATTGAGGAATGAGCAGTTCTTC.

CDR3 nucleotides: TGCGCCAGCAGCCAAGACCAAAAACTGTTTTTT. Encoded protein: CASSQDQKLFF. The V call is TRBV4-1, the J call TRBJ1-4; D unclear. The CDR3 runs to 11 residues. Germline lookup yields CDR1 MGHRA and CDR2 YSYEKL. Between the trimmed V and J ends, which lost 0 bases and 9 bases, there was a span of 2 bases.

Only one count was recorded for this clone. The chain carries TRBV19 and TRBJ1-5; possible D gene TRBD1, 5 bases. This CDR3 contains 16 residues. With 4 bases removed from V and 2 bases from J, the gap between germline ends came to 15 bases. The V gene's germline CDR1 is LNHDA and CDR2 SQIVND (reference sequence). CDR3 in DNA: TGTGCCAGTAGTAAGGGGTACATGGAGGGCAATCAGCCCCAGCATTTT. Encoded protein: CASSKGYMEGNQPQHF.

The rearrangement joins TRBV2 to TRBJ2-2; no firm D call. This CDR3 is 13 amino acids long. The V gene lost 3 bases and the J gene lost 4 bases, with 6 bases spanning the gap. The germline CDR1 and CDR2 sequences are SNHLY and FYNNEI. The CDR3 nucleotides are TGTGCCAGCAGTGACCAGCCCACCGGGGAGCTGTTTTTT. This sequence encodes CASSDQPTGELFF.

V is TRBV6-1 and J is TRBJ2-5; 7 nucleotides match TRBD2. CDR1 is MNHNS and CDR2 is SASEGT in the germline V gene. The CDR3 spans 13 residues. The V and J ends lost 2 bases and 5 bases, in that order; junction bases with no gene match: 2. The CDR3, as DNA: TGTGCCAGCAGTGAACTAGCGGTGGAGACCCAGTACTTC. As protein: CASSELAVETQYF.

The chain uses TRBV5-4 and TRBJ2-1; D perhaps matches TRBD2 (6 bases). The germline CDR1 and CDR2 sequences are SGHNT and YYREEE (reference sequence). The length of the CDR3 is 15 residues. V lost 1 base and J lost 7, with 15 bases in between. The CDR3 loop reads CASSLKREHSNEQFF. As DNA, the CDR3 is TGTGCCAGCAGCTTGAAACGGGAGCATTCGAATGAGCAGTTCTTC. The whole variable domain, remainder taken from reference TRBV5-4 and TRBJ2-1, is ETGVTQSPTHLIKTRGQQVTLRCSSQSGHNTVSWYQQALGQGPQFIFQYYREEENGRGNFPPRFSGLQFPNYSSELNVNALELDDSALYLCASSLKREHSNEQFFGPGTRLTVL.

This chain joins TRBV5-1 and TRBJ2-1; TRBD2 might be the D (6 bases). Germline V gene sequence: CDR1 SGHRS, CDR2 YFSETQ. CDR3 length: 17 amino acids. V gave up 1 base and J gave up 0 bases, with 14 bases separating them. The CDR3 region has the DNA TGCGCCAGCAGCTTGAATGAGCGGGCCCGCTCCTACAATGAGCAGTTCTTC. Translated, it gives CASSLNERARSYNEQFF.